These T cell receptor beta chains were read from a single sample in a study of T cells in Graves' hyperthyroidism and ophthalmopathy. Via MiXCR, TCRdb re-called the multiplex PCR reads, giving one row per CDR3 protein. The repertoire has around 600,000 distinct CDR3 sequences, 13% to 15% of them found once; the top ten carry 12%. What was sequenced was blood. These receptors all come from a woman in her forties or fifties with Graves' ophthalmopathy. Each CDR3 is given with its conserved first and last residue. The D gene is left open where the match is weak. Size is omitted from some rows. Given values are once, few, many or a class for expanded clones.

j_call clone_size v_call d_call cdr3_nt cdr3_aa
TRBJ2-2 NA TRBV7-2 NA TGTGCCAGCAGCTTATGGTACGGGAGAGGGGACACCGGGGAGCTGTTTTTT CASSLWYGRGDTGELFF
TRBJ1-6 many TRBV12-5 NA TGTGCTAGTGGTTTGGTATCGGATTCACCCCTCCACTTT CASGLVSDSPLHF
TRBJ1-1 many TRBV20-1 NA TGCAGTGCTAGAGAATTGGGGCAAATCCCTGAAGCTTTCTTT CSARELGQIPEAFF
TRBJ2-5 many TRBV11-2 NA TGTGCCAGCAGAGTAGGACAAGAGACCCAGTACTTC CASRVGQETQYF
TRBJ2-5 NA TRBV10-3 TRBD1 TGTGCCATCAGCCACAGGGGGCTGGAGACCCAGTACTTC CAISHRGLETQYF
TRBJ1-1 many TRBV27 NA TGTGCCAGCAGTCTTAAGAGGGACTCTAGGGCTTTCTTT CASSLKRDSRAFF
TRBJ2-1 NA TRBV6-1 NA TGTGCCAGCAGTGAAGTAGTCAATGAGCAGTTCTTC CASSEVVNEQFF
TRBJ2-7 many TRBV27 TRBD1 TGTGCCAGCAGTCTCGCCCCGGGACAGGACTACGAGCAGTACTTC CASSLAPGQDYEQYF
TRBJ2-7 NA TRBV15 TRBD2 TGTGCCACCAGCAGACAGGCGATAGCGGGAGGGGGGTACGAGCAGTACTTC CATSRQAIAGGGYEQYF
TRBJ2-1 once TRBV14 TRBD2 TGTGCCAGCAGCCACGTACTAGCGGGAGGTTTTTACAATGAGCAGTTCTTC CASSHVLAGGFYNEQFF
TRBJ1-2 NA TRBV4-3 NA TGCGCCAGCAGCCTCTATACCGGACAGAAGAAAAATGGCTACACCTTC CASSLYTGQKKNGYTF
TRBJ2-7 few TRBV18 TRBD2 TGTGCCAGCTCACCAGGCGGGAGGGGCCAGCGGGATGCTTACGAGCAGTACTTC CASSPGGRGQRDAYEQYF
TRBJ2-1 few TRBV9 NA TGTGCCAGCAGCGTGGCGGACTCCTACAATGAGCAGTTCTTC CASSVADSYNEQFF
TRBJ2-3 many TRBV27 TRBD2 TGTGCCAGCAGTCCCCTAGCGGGAGGCCTCACAGATACGCAGTATTTT CASSPLAGGLTDTQYF
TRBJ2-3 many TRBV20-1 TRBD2 TGCAGTGCTAGAAGGACTAGCGGGAGGGCAGATACGCAGTATTTT CSARRTSGRADTQYF
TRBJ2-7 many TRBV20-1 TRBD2 TGCAGTGCTAGAGACAGGGGAATTAGCGGGAGGGCCTACGAGCAGTACTTC CSARDRGISGRAYEQYF
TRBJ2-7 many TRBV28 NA TGTGCCAGCAGTTTAGGGTGGACCGCCTACGAGCAGTACTTC CASSLGWTAYEQYF
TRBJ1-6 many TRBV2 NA TGTGCCAGGACCATCGACACCTCAAATAGTTCACCCCTCCACTTT CARTIDTSNSSPLHF